What follows are 22 T cell receptor beta chains derived from one specimen sequenced in a study of blood T cells in healthy people across ages. A second PCR of about 6 to 12 cycles used a sample-barcoded 5' primer and a J-beta primer mix. One entry per CDR3 protein, called by TCRdb with MiXCR from the 5' RACE reads. Of 850,000 to 1,000,000 distinct CDR3 sequences listed, around 48% were seen once; the top ten hold about an eighth. The specimen was blood. The receptors here all came from a man aged 30 to 39 in good health.

In its sample, this clonotype was seen many times. The chain joins TRBV12-3 or TRBV12-4 to TRBJ2-3, with D possibly TRBD2 on 5 matching bases. The CDR3 has 12 amino acids. Trimming pared 3 bases from V and 6 bases from J, leaving 7 bases between. The CDR3 loop is CASSFGGDTQYF. For the CDR3, the DNA is TGTGCCAGCAGTTTTGGAGGTGATACGCAGTATTTT.

Only a few counts were recorded for this clonotype. The chain's CDR3 is CASSRGMFEQYF. The CDR3 bases are TGTGCCAGCAGCCGAGGGATGTTCGAGCAGTACTTC. V is TRBV7-2 and J is TRBJ2-7; D perhaps matches TRBD2 (5 bases). CDR3 length: 12 residues. V dropped 5 bases and J dropped 6 bases, with 11 bases sitting between them. Per the germline V gene, CDR1 is SGHTA and CDR2 is FQGNSA.

This rearrangement joins TRBV12-3 or TRBV12-4 to TRBJ1-1; 7 bases align to TRBD1. The CDR3 is 13 residues long. V shed 5 bases and J 7 bases; nucleotides not matched to a gene: 7. The DNA for the CDR3 is TGTGCCAGCAGTCAGCAGACAGGGATTGAAGCTTTCTTT. Residues: CASSQQTGIEAFF.

The genes are TRBV20-1 and TRBJ2-7; 8 bases align to TRBD1. The CDR3 loop spans 13 amino acids. Germline trimming cut 6 bases from V and 1 base from J; bases unmatched to any gene: 5. Germline lookup yields CDR1 DFQATT and CDR2 SNEGSKA (reference sequence). CDR3 protein: CSANRGTSYEQYF. In DNA, the CDR3 is TGCAGTGCGAACAGGGGGACATCCTACGAGCAGTACTTC.

DNA of the CDR3: TGTGCCAGCAGCCTTCTCCGGGGGTATAAGCCAGATACGCAGTATTTT. Amino acid sequence: CASSLLRGYKPDTQYF. This sequence joins TRBV28 and TRBJ2-3; TRBD2 is a possible D gene (6 bases). Germline-derived CDR1 and CDR2 are MDHEN and SYDVKM. The length of the CDR3 is 16 residues. The germline V and J ends were trimmed by 6 bases and 4 bases, with 20 bases remaining between them.

This clonotype was recorded only once. The chain is built from TRBV2 and TRBJ1-1, with 9 positions matching TRBD1. Germline V gives CDR1 SNHLY, CDR2 FYNNEI. With V trimmed by 6 bases and J by 2 bases, 7 bases remained unmatched. The CDR3 length is 15 residues. Here the CDR3 reads CASSWNRGHNTEAFF. As DNA, the CDR3 is TGTGCCAGCAGCTGGAACAGGGGGCATAACACTGAAGCTTTCTTT.

The table lists this clonotype with a few counts. V and J are TRBV20-1 and TRBJ2-1; TRBD2 matches at 7 bases. The DNA end is a closer match to TRBJ2-7, so the J assignment may be wrong. In germline, CDR1 is DFQATT, CDR2 SNEGSKA (reference sequence). This CDR3 contains 16 residues. CDR3 DNA: TGCAGTGCTCCCCATTCGACTAGCCTCTCCTACAATGAGCAGTACTTC. Amino acids: CSAPHSTSLSYNEQYF.

The chain is built from TRBV9 and TRBJ2-7, with D possibly being TRBD1 (6 bases). The tail of the sequence fits TRBJ2-5 better, so the J call may be wrong. Per the germline V gene, CDR1 is SGDLS and CDR2 is YYNGEE. The CDR3 runs to 15 residues. CDR3 sequence reads: CASSVAPRTEETQYF. DNA of the CDR3: TGTGCCAGCAGCGTAGCCCCGAGGACAGAAGAGACCCAGTACTTC.

This clonotype was seen only a few times. The chain uses TRBV7-9 and TRBJ2-7; D is unresolved. The CDR3 totals 13 residues. Germline V lookup: CDR1 SEHNR, CDR2 FQNEAQ (reference sequence). Trimming left V 4 bases short and J 2 bases short, with 9 bases between. CDR3 sequence reads: CASSSSPPYEQYF. The CDR3 nucleotides are TGTGCCAGCAGCTCATCCCCTCCCTACGAGCAGTACTTC.

The table lists this clonotype with many counts. One junction end does not reproduce the germline sequence, and a read error may be involved. The chain has TRBV5-1 and TRBJ2-3; D not certain. CDR1 and CDR2 (germline): SGHRS, YFSETQ. The CDR3 extends over 12 amino acids. CDR3 DNA: TGTGCCAGCAGCTTAGGCGGAGATACGCAGTATTTT. As protein: CASSLGGDTQYF.

The chain joins TRBV6-5 to TRBJ1-5, with TRBD1 as a possible D gene (6 bases). Germline CDR1 reads MNHEY; CDR2 reads SVGAGI. The CDR3 is 16 residues long. Trimming left V 6 bases short and J 5 bases short, with 20 bases between. CDR3 sequence (DNA): TGTGCCAGCAGAAACGTTGGGGGGGCACGCGATCAGCCCCAGCATTTT. It specifies CASRNVGGARDQPQHF.

The chain combines TRBV20-1 with TRBJ2-1; 7 bases agree with TRBD2. Germline CDR1 reads DFQATT; CDR2 reads SNEGSKA (reference sequence). The V segment lost 0 bases and the J segment 9 bases; nucleotides outside the gene matches: 11. The CDR3 is 15 residues long. In DNA, the CDR3 is TGCAGTGCTAGAGACCCCGGACTAGGAAACGGTGAGCAGTTCTTC. Protein: CSARDPGLGNGEQFF.

The CDR3 nucleotides are TGTGCCAGCGGGAGGACTGGTGAGACCCAGTACTTC. It yields the protein CASGRTGETQYF. This chain joins TRBV6-2 or TRBV6-3 and TRBJ2-5; TRBD2 is a possible D gene (6 bases). The CDR3 sequence is 12 residues long. CDR1 MNHEY and CDR2 SVGEGT come from the germline V gene. Trimming left V 8 bases short and J 5 bases short, with 12 bases between.

This chain joins TRBV28 and TRBJ2-7, with D maybe TRBD2 (5 bases). Looked up from germline, CDR1 is MDHEN and CDR2 is SYDVKM. This CDR3 has 16 residues. V lost 6 bases and J 4 bases, leaving 22 bases between the germline ends. Here the CDR3 DNA reads TGTGCCAGCAGCCCCGGAGAGGCCAGCGGTCGGTACGAGCAGTACTTC. It codes for CASSPGEASGRYEQYF.

The chain couples TRBV12-3 or TRBV12-4 to TRBJ2-7, with 9 bases aligning to TRBD1. The CDR3 totals 15 residues. V lost 6 bases, J lost 0 bases, and 6 bases stayed unmatched. The CDR3 DNA reads as TGTGCCAGCAGACAGGGACAGGGCCTCTCCTACGAGCAGTACTTC. Translating it yields CASRQGQGLSYEQYF.

This chain links TRBV4-1 with TRBJ1-2; D ambiguous. Germline CDR1 reads MGHRA; CDR2 reads YSYEKL. The CDR3 extends over 17 amino acids. V lost 1 base and J lost 8, with 23 bases in between. CDR3 protein: CASSQGTRSRTIRGYTF. CDR3 sequence (DNA): TGCGCCAGCAGCCAAGGCACCAGGTCCCGCACAATACGGGGCTACACCTTC.

This clonotype was detected only once. This chain joins TRBV14 and TRBJ2-1; a weak D match, TRBD1 (5 bases). Judging by the DNA end, TRBJ2-7 fits better; the J call may be wrong. The CDR3 is made up of 15 amino acids. Germline-derived CDR1 and CDR2 are SGHDN and FVKESK. CDR3 sequence (DNA): TGTGCCAGCAGCCAAGATATGTGGGGCACCTACGAGCAGTACTTC. Translation gives CASSQDMWGTYEQYF.

This clonotype was seen ten or more times. The CDR3 nucleotides read TGCGCCAGCAGCTGGGGGACAAACTTCTTGAACACTGAAGCTTTCTTT. Its protein is CASSWGTNFLNTEAFF. The chain couples TRBV5-1 to TRBJ1-1; TRBD1 is a possible D gene (6 bases). Trimming cost V 3 bases and J 0 bases, with 15 bases left between them. The CDR3 covers 16 residues. CDR1 is SGHRS, CDR2 YFSETQ, per germline. Supplemented by reference TRBV5-1 and TRBJ1-1, the full variable domain reads KAGVTQTPRYLIKTRGQQVTLSCSPISGHRSVSWYQQTPGQGLQFLFEYFSETQRNKGNFPGRFSGRQFSNSRSEMNVSTLELGDSALYLCASSWGTNFLNTEAFFGQGTRLTVV.

V gene TRBV2 combines with J gene TRBJ2-3; perhaps TRBD1 as D (6 bases). CDR1 and CDR2 (germline): SNHLY, FYNNEI. V gave up 0 bases and J gave up 8 bases, with 9 bases separating them. The CDR3 consists of 13 residues. CDR3 sequence reads: CASSEAKGGTQYF. DNA of the CDR3: TGTGCCAGCAGTGAAGCGAAAGGGGGTACGCAGTATTTT.

This clonotype was counted between two and nine times. The V call is TRBV9, the J call TRBJ2-7; D is possibly TRBD1 or TRBD2 (5 bases each). Germline CDR1 and CDR2: SGDLS and YYNGEE. V was cut by 0 bases and J by 0 bases, with 10 bases left in between. This CDR3 has 15 amino acids. The CDR3 loop is CASSVDGAGSYEQYF. The CDR3 coding sequence is TGTGCCAGCAGCGTAGACGGGGCCGGCTCCTACGAGCAGTACTTC. The whole variable domain, filled in from reference TRBV9 and TRBJ2-7, reads DSGVTQTPKHLITATGQRVTLRCSPRSGDLSVYWYQQSLDQGLQFLIQYYNGEERAKGNILERFSAQQFPDLHSELNLSSLELGDSALYFCASSVDGAGSYEQYFGPGTRLTVT.

In its sample, this clonotype was seen once. J is TRBJ2-3 and V is TRBV5-6, with D maybe TRBD2 (6 bases). The CDR3 has 16 amino acids. The germline V and J ends were trimmed by 4 bases and 0 bases, with 15 bases remaining between them. Germline V CDR1 and CDR2: SGHDT, YYEEEE. This CDR3 reads CASSGGTLSSTDTQYF. The CDR3 bases are TGTGCCAGCAGCGGGGGGACGCTATCTAGCACAGATACGCAGTATTTT.

This clonotype was observed at least ten times. This rearrangement joins TRBV29-1 to TRBJ1-2; D gene ambiguous. Trimming pared 5 bases from V and 3 bases from J, leaving 10 bases between. The germline CDR1 and CDR2 sequences are SQVTM and ANQGSEA. The CDR3 loop spans 12 amino acids. This CDR3 is CSVYKGYYGYTF. The CDR3 region has the DNA TGCAGCGTTTACAAGGGCTACTATGGCTACACCTTC.